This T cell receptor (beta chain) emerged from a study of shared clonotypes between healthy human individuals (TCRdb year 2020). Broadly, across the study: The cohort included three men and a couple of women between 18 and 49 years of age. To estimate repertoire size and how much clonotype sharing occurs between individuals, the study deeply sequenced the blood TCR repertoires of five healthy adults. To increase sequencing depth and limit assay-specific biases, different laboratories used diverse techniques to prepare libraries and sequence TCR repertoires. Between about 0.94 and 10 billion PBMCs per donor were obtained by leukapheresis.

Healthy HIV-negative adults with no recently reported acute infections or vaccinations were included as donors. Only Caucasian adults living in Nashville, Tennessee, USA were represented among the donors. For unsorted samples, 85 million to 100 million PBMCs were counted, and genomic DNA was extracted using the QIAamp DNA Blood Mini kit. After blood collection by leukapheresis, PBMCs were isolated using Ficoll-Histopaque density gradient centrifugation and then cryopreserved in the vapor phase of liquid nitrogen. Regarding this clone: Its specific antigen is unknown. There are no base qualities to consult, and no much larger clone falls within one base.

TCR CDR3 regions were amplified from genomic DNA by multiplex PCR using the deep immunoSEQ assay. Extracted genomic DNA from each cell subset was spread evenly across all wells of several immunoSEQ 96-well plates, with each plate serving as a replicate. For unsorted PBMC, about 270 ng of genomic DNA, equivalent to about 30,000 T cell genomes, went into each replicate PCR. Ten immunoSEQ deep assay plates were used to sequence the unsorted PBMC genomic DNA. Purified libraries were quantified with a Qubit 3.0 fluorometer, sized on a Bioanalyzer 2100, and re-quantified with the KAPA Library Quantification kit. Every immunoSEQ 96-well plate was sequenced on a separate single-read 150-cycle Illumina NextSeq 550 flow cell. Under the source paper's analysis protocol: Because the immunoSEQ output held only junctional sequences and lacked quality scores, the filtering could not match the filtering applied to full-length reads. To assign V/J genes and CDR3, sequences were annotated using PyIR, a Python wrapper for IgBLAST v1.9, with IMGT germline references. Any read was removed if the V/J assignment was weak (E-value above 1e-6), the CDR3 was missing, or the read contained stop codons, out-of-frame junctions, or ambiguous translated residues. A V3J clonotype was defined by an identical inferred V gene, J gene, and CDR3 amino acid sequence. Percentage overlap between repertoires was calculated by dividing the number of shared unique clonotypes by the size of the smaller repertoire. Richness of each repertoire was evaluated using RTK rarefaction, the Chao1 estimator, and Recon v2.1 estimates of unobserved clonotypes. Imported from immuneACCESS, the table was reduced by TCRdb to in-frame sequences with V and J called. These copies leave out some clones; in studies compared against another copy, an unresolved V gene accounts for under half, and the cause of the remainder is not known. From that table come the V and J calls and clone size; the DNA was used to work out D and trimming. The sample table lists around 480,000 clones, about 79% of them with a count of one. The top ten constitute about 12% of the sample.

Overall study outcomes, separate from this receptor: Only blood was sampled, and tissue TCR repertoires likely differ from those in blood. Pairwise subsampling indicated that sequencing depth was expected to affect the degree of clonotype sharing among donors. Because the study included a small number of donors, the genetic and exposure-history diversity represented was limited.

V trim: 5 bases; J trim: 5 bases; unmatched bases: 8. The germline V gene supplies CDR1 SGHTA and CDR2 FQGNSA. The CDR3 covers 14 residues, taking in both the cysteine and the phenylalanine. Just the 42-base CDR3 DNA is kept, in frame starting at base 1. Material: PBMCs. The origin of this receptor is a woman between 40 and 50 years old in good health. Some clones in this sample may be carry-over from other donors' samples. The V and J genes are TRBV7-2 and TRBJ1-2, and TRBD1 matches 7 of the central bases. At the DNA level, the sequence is TGTGCCAGCAGCCCCTCGGGACAGCGATATGGCTACACCTTC. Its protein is CASSPSGQRYGYTF.